This T cell receptor (beta chain) was sequenced during a study of blood T cell repertoires in COVID-19. Study as a whole: Samples came from the United States, Italy and Spain, spanning acute and convalescent COVID-19. PBMCs, B-cell-depleted T cells, or T cells were the source of the cDNA or gDNA that made up the material.

Study processing details: Amplification of reference gene primers provided the estimated nucleated cell counts. The data were produced by immunoSEQ multiplex PCR, yet TCRdb's version contains in-frame clones alone and is incomplete. V, J and clone size were drawn from that table, and D and trimming were deduced from the DNA. The data contain tens of thousands of clones, approximately 82% of them singletons. V shed 6 bases and J 2 bases; nucleotides not matched to a gene: 5. This CDR3 has 14 amino acids. Germline V gene lookup returns CDR1 LGHDT and CDR2 YNNKEL (reference sequence). This sequence originates from a human donor in a cohort sampled during active COVID-19. The sample was peripheral blood. V is TRBV3-1 (or the pseudogene TRBV3-2) and J is TRBJ2-3; TRBD1 matches 7 bases. CDR3 nucleotide sequence: TGTGCCAGCAGGACCGGGACAGACACAGATACGCAGTATTTT. It encodes CASRTGTDTDTQYF.